These T cell receptor beta chains were read from a single sample in a study of CD8+ T cells in alopecia areata. Using immunoSEQ multiplex PCR, the repertoire was profiled, and TCRdb retains in-frame clones only, with some absent. The profile shows 50,000 to 70,000 clones, roughly 40% of them singletons. The sequenced material came from NKG2D-low CD8+ T cells sorted from blood. The receptors were sampled from a human donor with alopecia areata. Each CDR3 is given with its conserved first and last residue. A D gene is named only where the DNA matches it firmly. Rows give clone size only sometimes, using once, few, many, or a class for an expanded clone.

V: TRBV29-1
D: -
J: TRBJ1-1
size: -
CDR3: CSVEGNSRGTEAFF
DNA: TGCAGCGTTGAAGGAAACTCCCGGGGGACTGAAGCTTTCTTT

V: TRBV9
D: -
J: TRBJ1-2
size: -
CDR3: CASSVSPRTHYGYTF
DNA: TGTGCCAGCAGCGTATCCCCCAGGACCCACTATGGCTACACCTTC

V: TRBV29-1
D: TRBD2
J: TRBJ2-7
size: few
CDR3: CSVVSTSGYEQYF
DNA: TGCAGCGTTGTCTCCACTAGCGGTTACGAGCAGTACTTC

V: TRBV29-1
D: -
J: TRBJ1-1
size: -
CDR3: CSVDEYTEAFF
DNA: TGCAGCGTTGATGAATACACTGAAGCTTTCTTT

V: TRBV2
D: -
J: TRBJ2-6
size: -
CDR3: CASRAGQLRSGANVLTF
DNA: TGTGCCAGCAGAGCGGGACAGCTACGCTCTGGGGCCAACGTCCTGACTTTC

V: TRBV27
D: -
J: TRBJ2-5
size: few
CDR3: CASSLADTHGETQYF
DNA: TGTGCCAGCAGTTTGGCAGACACCCACGGGGAGACCCAGTACTTC

V: TRBV5-1
D: -
J: TRBJ2-1
size: few
CDR3: CASSLRSPYNEQFF
DNA: TGCGCCAGCTCCCTCCGGTCGCCGTACAATGAGCAGTTCTTC

V: TRBV29-1
D: -
J: TRBJ2-7
size: -
CDR3: CSVGGFDSYEQYF
DNA: TGCAGCGTTGGAGGATTCGACAGCTACGAGCAGTACTTC

V: TRBV29-1
D: -
J: TRBJ2-1
size: -
CDR3: CSVEGRRGGGRNEQFF
DNA: TGCAGCGTTGAAGGGCGCCGAGGCGGGGGCCGGAATGAGCAGTTCTTC

V: TRBV7-9
D: -
J: TRBJ2-3
size: few
CDR3: CASSFYGGADTQYF
DNA: TGTGCCAGCAGCTTTTATGGAGGGGCAGATACGCAGTATTTT

V: TRBV29-1
D: -
J: TRBJ2-1
size: -
CDR3: CSVAYRDFRGDNEQFF
DNA: TGCAGCGTTGCGTATAGGGACTTCAGGGGTGACAATGAGCAGTTCTTC

V: TRBV7-9
D: -
J: TRBJ2-5
size: -
CDR3: CASSSGALGETQYF
DNA: TGTGCCAGCAGCTCCGGGGCCCTGGGGGAGACCCAGTACTTC

V: TRBV4-1
D: -
J: TRBJ2-7
size: -
CDR3: CASSQGRGWEQYF
DNA: TGCGCCAGCAGCCAGGGACGAGGTTGGGAGCAGTACTTC

V: TRBV2
D: TRBD1
J: TRBJ2-5
size: -
CDR3: CASTLAEEQGTWKTQYF
DNA: TGTGCCAGCACTCTTGCCGAGGAACAGGGGACGTGGAAGACCCAGTACTTC

V: TRBV29-1
D: -
J: TRBJ1-2
size: -
CDR3: CSVVSPLDYGYTF
DNA: TGCAGCGTTGTAAGCCCGCTAGACTATGGCTACACCTTC